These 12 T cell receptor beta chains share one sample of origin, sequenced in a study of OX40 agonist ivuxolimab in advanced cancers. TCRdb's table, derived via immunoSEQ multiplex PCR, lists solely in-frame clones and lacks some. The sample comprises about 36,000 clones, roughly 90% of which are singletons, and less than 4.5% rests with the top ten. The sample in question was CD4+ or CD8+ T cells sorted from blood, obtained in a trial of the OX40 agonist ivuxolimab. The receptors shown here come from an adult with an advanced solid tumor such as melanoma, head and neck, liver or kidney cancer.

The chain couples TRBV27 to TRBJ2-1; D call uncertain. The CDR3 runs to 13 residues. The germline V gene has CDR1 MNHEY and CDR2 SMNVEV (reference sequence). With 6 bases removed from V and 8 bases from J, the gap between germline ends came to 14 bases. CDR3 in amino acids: CASSPLVVDEQFF. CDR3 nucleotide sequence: TGTGCCAGCAGCCCCCTCGTAGTGGATGAGCAGTTCTTC.

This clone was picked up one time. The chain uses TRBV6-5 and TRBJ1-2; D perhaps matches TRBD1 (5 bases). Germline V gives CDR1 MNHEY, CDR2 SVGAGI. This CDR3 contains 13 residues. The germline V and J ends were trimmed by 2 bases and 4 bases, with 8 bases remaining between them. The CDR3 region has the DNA TGTGCCAGCAGTTACCGGACATCCTATGGCTACACCTTC. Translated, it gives CASSYRTSYGYTF.

The CDR3 DNA is TGTGCCAGCAGCCAAGATGTGTGGGGGGCTAGCGGGGAGCTGTTTTTT. It codes for CASSQDVWGASGELFF. The rearrangement links TRBV4-2 to TRBJ2-2; the D gene could be TRBD1 or TRBD2 (6 bases each). V shed 0 bases and J shed 7 bases, with 15 bases lying between them. The germline V gene encodes CDR1 LGHNA and CDR2 YNFKEQ. The CDR3 has 16 amino acids.

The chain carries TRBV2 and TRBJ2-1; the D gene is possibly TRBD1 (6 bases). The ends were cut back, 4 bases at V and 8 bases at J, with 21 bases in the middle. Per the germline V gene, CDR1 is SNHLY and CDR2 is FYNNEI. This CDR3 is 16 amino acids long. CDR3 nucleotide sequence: TGTGCCAGCAGTGGGGGGCTCAGAGAGAATGCTCATGAGCAGTTCTTC. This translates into CASSGGLRENAHEQFF.

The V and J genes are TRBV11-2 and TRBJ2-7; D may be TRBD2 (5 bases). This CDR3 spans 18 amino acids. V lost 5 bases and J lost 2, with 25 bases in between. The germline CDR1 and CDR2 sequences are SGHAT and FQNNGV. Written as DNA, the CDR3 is TGTGCCAGCAGCAGGTTAGGGTCCCCCCGGGGTAAAACCTACGAGCAGTACTTC. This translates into CASSRLGSPRGKTYEQYF.

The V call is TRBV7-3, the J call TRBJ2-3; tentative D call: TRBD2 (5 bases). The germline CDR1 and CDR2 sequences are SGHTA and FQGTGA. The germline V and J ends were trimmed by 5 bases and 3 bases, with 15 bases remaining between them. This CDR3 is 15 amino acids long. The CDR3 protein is CASSPRGSGTDTQYF. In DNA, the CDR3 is TGTGCCAGCAGCCCCCGTGGGAGTGGTACAGATACGCAGTATTTT. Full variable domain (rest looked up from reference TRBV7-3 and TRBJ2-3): GAGVSQTPSNKVTEKGKYVELRCDPISGHTALYWYRQSLGQGPEFLIYFQGTGAADDSGLPNDRFFAVRPEGSVSTLKIQRTERGDSAVYLCASSPRGSGTDTQYFGPGTRLTVL.

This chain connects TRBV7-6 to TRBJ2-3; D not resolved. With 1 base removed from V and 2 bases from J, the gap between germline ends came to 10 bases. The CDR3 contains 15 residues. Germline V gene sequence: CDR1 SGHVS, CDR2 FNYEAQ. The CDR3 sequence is CASSLVGAVTDTQYF. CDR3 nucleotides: TGTGCCAGCAGCTTAGTAGGAGCCGTCACAGATACGCAGTATTTT.

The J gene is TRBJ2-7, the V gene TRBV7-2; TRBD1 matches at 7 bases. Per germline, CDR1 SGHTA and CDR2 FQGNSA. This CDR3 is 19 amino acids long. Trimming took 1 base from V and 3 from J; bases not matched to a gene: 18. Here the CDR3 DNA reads TGTGCCAGCAGCTTAGTCCGGCTCGATTCAAGGACAGGAAGCTACGAGCAGTACTTC. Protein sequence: CASSLVRLDSRTGSYEQYF.

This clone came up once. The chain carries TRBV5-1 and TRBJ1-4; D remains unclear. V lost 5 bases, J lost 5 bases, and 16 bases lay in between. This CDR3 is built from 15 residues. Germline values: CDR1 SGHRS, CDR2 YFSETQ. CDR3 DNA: TGCGCCAGCAGTCCCTCCGGCGCGAAAAATGAAAAACTGTTTTTT. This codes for CASSPSGAKNEKLFF.

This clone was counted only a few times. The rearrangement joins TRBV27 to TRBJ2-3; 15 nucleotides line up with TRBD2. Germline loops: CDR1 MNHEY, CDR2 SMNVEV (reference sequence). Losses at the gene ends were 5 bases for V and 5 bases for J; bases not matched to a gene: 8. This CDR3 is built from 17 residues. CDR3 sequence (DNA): TGTGCCAGCAGTCCCCGGACTAGCGGGGGGGCAGTAGATACGCAGTATTTT. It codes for CASSPRTSGGAVDTQYF.

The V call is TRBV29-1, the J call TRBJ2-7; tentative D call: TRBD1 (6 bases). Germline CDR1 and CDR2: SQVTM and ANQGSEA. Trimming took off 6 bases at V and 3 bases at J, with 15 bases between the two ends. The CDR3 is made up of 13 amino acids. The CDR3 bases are TGCAGCGTGGCTAGGGACACCGACTACGAGCAGTACTTC. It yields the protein CSVARDTDYEQYF.

CDR3 region: CATSRGQGLSGANVLTF. CDR3 sequence (DNA): TGTGCCACCAGCAGAGGACAGGGCCTATCTGGGGCCAACGTCCTGACTTTC. The chain carries TRBV15 and TRBJ2-6; TRBD1 agrees at 7 bases. The CDR3 runs 17 residues. The V gene's germline CDR1 is LNHNV and CDR2 YYDKDF (reference sequence). The junction had 4 bases not matched to a gene; V was cut back by 1 base and J by 1 base. The complete variable domain, with remaining parts taken from reference TRBV15 and TRBJ2-6, reads DAMVIQNPRYQVTQFGKPVTLSCSQTLNHNVMYWYQQKSSQAPKLLFHYYDKDFNNEADTPDNFQSRRPNTSFCFLDIRSPGLGDTAMYLCATSRGQGLSGANVLTFGAGSRLTVL.